The next 4 T cell receptor beta chains were all read from a single sample in a study of blood T cell repertoires in COVID-19. The protocol was immunoSEQ multiplex PCR, while the TCRdb copy is restricted to in-frame clones and leaves out a portion. The profile shows about 30,000 clones, 65% to 70% of them singletons. Sequencing was performed on peripheral blood. These TCRs come from a human donor in a cohort sampled during active COVID-19.

Only a few counts were recorded for this clone. The genes are TRBV4-3 and TRBJ2-3, with TRBD2 identical over 9 bases. CDR3 length equals 18 residues. Trimming removed 0 bases from V and 2 bases from J; junction bases left unmatched: 9. Germline V gives CDR1 LGHNA, CDR2 YSLEER. The CDR3 region is CASSQDWNSGGLTDTQYF. DNA of the CDR3: TGCGCCAGCAGCCAAGATTGGAATAGCGGGGGCCTCACAGATACGCAGTATTTT.

The chain combines TRBV6-5 with TRBJ1-2, with a weak D call TRBD1 (5 bases). The CDR3 has 15 amino acids. In germline, CDR1 is MNHEY, CDR2 SVGAGI. V lost 4 bases and J 4 bases, leaving 16 bases between the germline ends. The CDR3 is CASSLAGPTLYGYTF. CDR3 coding DNA: TGTGCCAGCAGTTTGGCGGGGCCTACGCTCTATGGCTACACCTTC.

The chain couples TRBV28 to TRBJ2-1; 8 bases match TRBD2. Per the germline V gene, CDR1 is MDHEN and CDR2 is SYDVKM. The CDR3 consists of 15 residues. V lost 2 bases, J lost 8 bases, and 8 bases stayed unmatched. CDR3 DNA: TGTGCCAGCAGTTTACTTGTAGCGGGAAACGATGAGCAGTTCTTC. It codes for CASSLLVAGNDEQFF.

This clone occurred a few times. The rearrangement links TRBV7-2 to TRBJ1-3; 7 positions match TRBD1. V shed 5 bases, J shed 0 bases, and the junction held 7 bases outside the gene matches. The CDR3 runs 16 residues. Germline V gene lookup returns CDR1 SGHTA and CDR2 FQGNSA. CDR3 sequence: CASSPGQLISGNTIYF. In DNA form, the CDR3 reads TGTGCCAGCAGCCCGGGACAGCTCATCTCTGGAAACACCATATATTTT.